The table lists the clone carrying this T cell receptor beta chain with a count of one. Its cognate antigen is unknown. The PCR had 60 Vbeta and 13 Jbeta primers. Produced via immunoSEQ multiplex PCR; TCRdb's table is partial and in-frame only. The sample records roughly 95,000 clones, roughly four fifths being singletons. This sample stems from a study of cytomegalovirus exposure and HLA in healthy donors. Across the whole study: Earlier findings included 90 million to 120 million unique TCR beta sequences obtained from about 180 million T cells. Of a few hundred genotyped donors, more than 75% clustered with self-reported Caucasian donors.

The V gene end was trimmed by 4 bases and the J gene end by 4 bases; junction bases not matched to a gene: 1. The CDR3 contains 14 residues. Germline V gene data show CDR1 as MDHEN and CDR2 as SYDVKM. Findings and caveats of the study: Across donors, presence/absence analyses took sequencing depth to be roughly uniform. With further analysis later on, most CMV-associated TCR beta chains appeared HLA-restricted.

Sequences were obtained from PBMCs. The receptor was isolated from a man under 40 in good health and CMV-seropositive. This chain connects TRBV28 to TRBJ2-7; TRBD2 aligns across 13 bases. This CDR3 is CASSSLAGGYEQYF. CDR3 sequence (DNA): TGTGCCAGCAGTTCACTAGCGGGAGGGTACGAGCAGTACTTC. The whole variable domain, filled in from reference TRBV28 and TRBJ2-7, reads DVKVTQSSRYLVKRTGEKVFLECVQDMDHENMFWYRQDPGLGLRLIYFSYDVKMKEKGDIPEGYSVSREKKERFSLILESASTNQTSMYLCASSSLAGGYEQYFGPGTRLTVT.